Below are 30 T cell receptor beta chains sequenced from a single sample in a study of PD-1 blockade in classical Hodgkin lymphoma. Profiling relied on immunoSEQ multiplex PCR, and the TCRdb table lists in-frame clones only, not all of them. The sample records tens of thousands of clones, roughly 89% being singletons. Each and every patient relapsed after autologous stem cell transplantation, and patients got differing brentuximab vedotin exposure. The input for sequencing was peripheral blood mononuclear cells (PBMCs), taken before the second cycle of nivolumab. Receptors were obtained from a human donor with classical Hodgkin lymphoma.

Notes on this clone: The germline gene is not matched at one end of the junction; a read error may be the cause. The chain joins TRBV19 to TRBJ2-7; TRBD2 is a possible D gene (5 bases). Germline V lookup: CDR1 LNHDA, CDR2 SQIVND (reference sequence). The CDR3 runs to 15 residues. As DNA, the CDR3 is TGTGCCAGTTCCCCCATTGGAGGAGGCTCCGACGAGCAGTACTTC. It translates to CASSPIGGGSDEQYF.

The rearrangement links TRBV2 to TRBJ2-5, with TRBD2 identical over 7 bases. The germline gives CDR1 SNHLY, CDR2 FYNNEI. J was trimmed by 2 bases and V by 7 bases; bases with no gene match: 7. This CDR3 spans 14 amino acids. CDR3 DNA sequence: TGTGCCAGCACCGCTGGGCGGGGGCAAGAGACCCAGTACTTC. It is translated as CASTAGRGQETQYF.

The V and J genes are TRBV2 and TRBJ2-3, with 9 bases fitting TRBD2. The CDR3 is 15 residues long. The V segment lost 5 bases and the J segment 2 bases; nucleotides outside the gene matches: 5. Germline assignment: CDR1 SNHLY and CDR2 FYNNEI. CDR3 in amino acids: CASSLTSGSTDTQYF. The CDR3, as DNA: TGTGCCAGCAGTCTGACTAGCGGTTCCACAGATACGCAGTATTTT.

CDR3 residues: CASSLTPSSGANVLTF. The CDR3 DNA sequence: TGTGCCAGCAGCCTCACTCCAAGCTCTGGGGCCAACGTCCTGACTTTC. The chain links TRBV4-2 to TRBJ2-6; no clear D. The germline V gene encodes CDR1 LGHNA and CDR2 YNFKEQ. The CDR3 consists of 16 residues. V lost 4 bases and J lost 0, with 10 bases in between.

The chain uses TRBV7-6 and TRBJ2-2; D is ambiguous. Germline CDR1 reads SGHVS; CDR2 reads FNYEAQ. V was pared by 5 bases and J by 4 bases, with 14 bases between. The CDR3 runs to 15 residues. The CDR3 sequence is CASSPRLQTTGELFF. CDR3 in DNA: TGTGCCAGCAGCCCCCGCTTGCAAACCACCGGGGAGCTGTTTTTT. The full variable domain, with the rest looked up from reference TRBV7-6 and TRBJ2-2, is GAGVSQSPRYKVTKRGQDVALRCDPISGHVSLYWYRQALGQGPEFLTYFNYEAQQDKSGLPNDRFSAERPEGSISTLTIQRTEQRDSAMYRCASSPRLQTTGELFFGEGSRLTVL.

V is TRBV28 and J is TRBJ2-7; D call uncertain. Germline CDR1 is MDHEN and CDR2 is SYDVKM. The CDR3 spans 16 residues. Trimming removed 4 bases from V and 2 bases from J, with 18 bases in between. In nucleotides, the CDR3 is TGTGCCAGCAGTTCTCTCCCCCCGCGGTTGGCCTACGAGCAGTACTTC. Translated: CASSSLPPRLAYEQYF.

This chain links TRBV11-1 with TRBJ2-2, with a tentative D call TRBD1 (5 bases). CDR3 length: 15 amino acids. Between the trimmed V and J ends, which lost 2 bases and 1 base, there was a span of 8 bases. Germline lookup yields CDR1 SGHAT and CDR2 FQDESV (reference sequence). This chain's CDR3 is CASSLKGMNTGELFF. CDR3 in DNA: TGTGCCAGCAGCTTAAAGGGGATGAACACCGGGGAGCTGTTTTTT.

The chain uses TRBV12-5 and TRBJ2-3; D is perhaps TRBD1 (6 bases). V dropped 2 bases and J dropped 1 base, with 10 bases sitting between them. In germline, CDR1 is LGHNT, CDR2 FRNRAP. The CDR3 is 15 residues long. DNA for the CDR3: TGTGCTAGTGGTTTGATGGGGGCGGGCACAGATACGCAGTATTTT. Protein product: CASGLMGAGTDTQYF.

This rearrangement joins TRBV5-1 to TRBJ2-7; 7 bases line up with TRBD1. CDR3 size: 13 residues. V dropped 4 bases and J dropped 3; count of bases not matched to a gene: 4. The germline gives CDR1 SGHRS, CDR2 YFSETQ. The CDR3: CASSPDRVYEQYF. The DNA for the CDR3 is TGCGCCAGCAGCCCTGACAGGGTCTACGAGCAGTACTTC.

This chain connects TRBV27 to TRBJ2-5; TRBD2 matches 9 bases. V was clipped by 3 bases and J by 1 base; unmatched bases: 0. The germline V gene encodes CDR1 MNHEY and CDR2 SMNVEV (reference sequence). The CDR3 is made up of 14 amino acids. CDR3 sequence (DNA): TGTGCCAGCAGTTTGACTAGCGGCCAAGAGACCCAGTACTTC. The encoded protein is CASSLTSGQETQYF.

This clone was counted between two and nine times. CDR3 DNA: TGTGCCAGCAGCTTAAGCACGGAAACTAACTATGGCTACACCTTC. This translates into CASSLSTETNYGYTF. The chain joins TRBV7-9 to TRBJ1-2; D call uncertain. CDR1 is SEHNR, CDR2 FQNEAQ, per germline (reference sequence). V lost 2 bases and J lost 0, with 10 bases in between. The CDR3 is 15 residues long.

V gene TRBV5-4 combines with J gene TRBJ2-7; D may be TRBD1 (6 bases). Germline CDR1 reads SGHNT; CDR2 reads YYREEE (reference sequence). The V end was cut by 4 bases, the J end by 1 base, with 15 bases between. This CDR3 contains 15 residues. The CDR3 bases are TGTGCCAGCAGCCTCCGCGGCACAGGGTCCTACGAGCAGTACTTC. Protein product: CASSLRGTGSYEQYF.

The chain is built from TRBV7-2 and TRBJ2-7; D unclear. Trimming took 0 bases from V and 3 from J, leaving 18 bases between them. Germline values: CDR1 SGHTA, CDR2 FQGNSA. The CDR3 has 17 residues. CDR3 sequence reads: CASSLAWAPGANYEQYF. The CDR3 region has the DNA TGTGCCAGCAGCTTAGCTTGGGCCCCGGGCGCGAACTACGAGCAGTACTTC.

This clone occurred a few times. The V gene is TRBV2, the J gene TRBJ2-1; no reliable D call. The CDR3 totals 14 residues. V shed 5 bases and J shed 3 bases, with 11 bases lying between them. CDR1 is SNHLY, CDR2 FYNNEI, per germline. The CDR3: CASSTDTLYNEQFF. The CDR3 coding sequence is TGTGCCAGCAGTACAGATACCCTCTACAATGAGCAGTTCTTC.

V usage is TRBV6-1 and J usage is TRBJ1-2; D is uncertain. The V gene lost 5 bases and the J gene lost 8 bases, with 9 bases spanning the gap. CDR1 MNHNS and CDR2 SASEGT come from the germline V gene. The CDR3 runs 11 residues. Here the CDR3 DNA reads TGTGCCAGCAGTCACAAGCGAGGCTACACCTTC. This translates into CASSHKRGYTF.

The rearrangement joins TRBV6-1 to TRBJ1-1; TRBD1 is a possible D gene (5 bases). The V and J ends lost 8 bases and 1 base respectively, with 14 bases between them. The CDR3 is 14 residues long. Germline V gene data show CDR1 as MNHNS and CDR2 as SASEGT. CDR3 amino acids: CASGLGGTNTEAFF. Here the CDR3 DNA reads TGTGCCAGCGGATTGGGGGGGACGAACACTGAAGCTTTCTTT.

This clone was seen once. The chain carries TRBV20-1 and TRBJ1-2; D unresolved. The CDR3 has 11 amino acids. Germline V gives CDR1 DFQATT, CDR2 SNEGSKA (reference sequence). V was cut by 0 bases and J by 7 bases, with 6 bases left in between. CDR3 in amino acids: CSARDTTGYTF. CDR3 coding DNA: TGCAGTGCTAGAGATACTACTGGCTACACCTTC.

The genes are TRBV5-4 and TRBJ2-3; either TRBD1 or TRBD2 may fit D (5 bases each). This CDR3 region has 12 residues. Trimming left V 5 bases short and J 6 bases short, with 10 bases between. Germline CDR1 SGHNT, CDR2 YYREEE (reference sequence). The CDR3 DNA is TGTGCCAGCAGATTTGGGACGGATACGCAGTATTTT. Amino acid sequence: CASRFGTDTQYF.

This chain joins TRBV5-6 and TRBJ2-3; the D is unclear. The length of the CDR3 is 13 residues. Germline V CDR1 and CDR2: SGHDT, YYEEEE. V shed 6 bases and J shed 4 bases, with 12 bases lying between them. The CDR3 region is CASNRPAPDTQYF. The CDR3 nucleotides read TGTGCCAGCAATCGCCCGGCCCCAGATACGCAGTATTTT.

The CDR3 loop is CASSLARPTSSTAGNTIYF. In nucleotides, the CDR3 is TGCGCCAGCAGCTTGGCCCGCCCCACCTCTAGTACTGCTGGAAACACCATATATTTT. The V and J genes are TRBV5-1 and TRBJ1-3; D unresolved. The CDR3 runs 19 residues. V was clipped by 0 bases and J by 2 bases, with 21 bases between them. The germline V gene has CDR1 SGHRS and CDR2 YFSETQ.

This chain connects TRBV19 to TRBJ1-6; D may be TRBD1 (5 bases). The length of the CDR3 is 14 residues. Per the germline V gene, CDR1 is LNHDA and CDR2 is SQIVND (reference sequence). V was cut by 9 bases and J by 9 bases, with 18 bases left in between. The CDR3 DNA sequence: TGTGCCAGCAGCGGGGGACGATTAAGTTCACCCCTCCACTTT. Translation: CASSGGRLSSPLHF.

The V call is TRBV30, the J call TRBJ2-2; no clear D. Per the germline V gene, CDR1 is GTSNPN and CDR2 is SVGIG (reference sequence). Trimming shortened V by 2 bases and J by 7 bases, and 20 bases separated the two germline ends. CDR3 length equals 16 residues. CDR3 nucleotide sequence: TGTGCCTGGAGTAAAATGAACGTCCTTAGGCGCGGGGAGCTGTTTTTT. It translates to CAWSKMNVLRRGELFF.

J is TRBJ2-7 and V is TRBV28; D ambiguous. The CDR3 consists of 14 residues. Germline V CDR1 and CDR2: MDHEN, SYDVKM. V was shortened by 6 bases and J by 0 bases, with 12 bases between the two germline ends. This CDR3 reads CASSTHIASYEQYF. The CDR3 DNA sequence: TGTGCCAGCAGCACCCACATAGCCTCCTACGAGCAGTACTTC.

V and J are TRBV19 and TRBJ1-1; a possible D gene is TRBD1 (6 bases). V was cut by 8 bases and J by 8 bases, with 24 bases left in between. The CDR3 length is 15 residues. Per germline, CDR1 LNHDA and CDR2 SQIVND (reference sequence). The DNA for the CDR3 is TGTGCCAGTTTGTCGGGGGGGCCCTACATTTCGGAAGCTTTCTTT. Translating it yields CASLSGGPYISEAFF.

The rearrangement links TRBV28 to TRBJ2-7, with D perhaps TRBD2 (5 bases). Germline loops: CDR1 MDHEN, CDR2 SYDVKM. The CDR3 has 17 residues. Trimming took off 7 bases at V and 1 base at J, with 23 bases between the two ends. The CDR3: CASTLRTGGIASYEQYF. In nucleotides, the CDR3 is TGTGCCAGCACCCTCCGGACTGGCGGAATCGCGTCCTACGAGCAGTACTTC.

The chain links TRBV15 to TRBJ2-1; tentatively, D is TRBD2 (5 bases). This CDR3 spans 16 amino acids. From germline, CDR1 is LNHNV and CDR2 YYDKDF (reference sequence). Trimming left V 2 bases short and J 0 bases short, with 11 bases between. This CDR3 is CATSRSLASSYNEQFF. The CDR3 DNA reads TGTGCCACCAGCAGATCCTTAGCGAGCTCCTACAATGAGCAGTTCTTC.

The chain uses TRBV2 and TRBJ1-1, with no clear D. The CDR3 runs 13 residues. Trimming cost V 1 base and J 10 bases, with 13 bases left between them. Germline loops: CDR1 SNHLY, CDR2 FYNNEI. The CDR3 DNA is TGTGCCAGCAGTGAAGTGGGCACTGGAGGAGCTTTCTTT. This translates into CASSEVGTGGAFF.

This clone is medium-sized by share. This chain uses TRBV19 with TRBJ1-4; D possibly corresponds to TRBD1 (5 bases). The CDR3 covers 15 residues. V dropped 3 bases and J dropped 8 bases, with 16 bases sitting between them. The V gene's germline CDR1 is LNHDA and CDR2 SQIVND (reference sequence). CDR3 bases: TGTGCCAGTAGTATCGAGGGGCTCGTGGGGGAAAAACTGTTTTTT. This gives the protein CASSIEGLVGEKLFF.

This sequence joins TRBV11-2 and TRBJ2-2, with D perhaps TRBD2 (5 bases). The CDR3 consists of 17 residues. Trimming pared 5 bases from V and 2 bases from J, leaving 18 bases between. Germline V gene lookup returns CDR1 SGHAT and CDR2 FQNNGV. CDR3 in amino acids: CASSPRTRTPNTGELFF. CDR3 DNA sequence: TGTGCCAGCAGCCCTAGAACCCGGACTCCTAACACCGGGGAGCTGTTTTTT.

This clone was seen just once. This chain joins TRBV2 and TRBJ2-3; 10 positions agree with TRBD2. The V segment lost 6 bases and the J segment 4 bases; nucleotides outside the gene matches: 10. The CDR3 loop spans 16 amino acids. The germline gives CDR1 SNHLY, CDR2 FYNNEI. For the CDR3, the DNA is TGTGCCAGCAGCGTACTAGCGGGAAGTAGCGCAGATACGCAGTATTTT. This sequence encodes CASSVLAGSSADTQYF.